This is a list of T cell receptor beta chains from one sample in a study of Ad26.COV2.S vaccination and SARS-CoV-2 variants. Method: immunoSEQ multiplex PCR; TCRdb's copy keeps in-frame clones and lacks some. The sample has 300,000 to 350,000 clones, 86% seen once; the top ten hold roughly 2.1%. The material was peripheral blood, obtained in a trial of Ad26.COV2.S vaccine versus placebo. The source is a person between 18 and 65 years old who received the Ad26.COV2.S COVID-19 vaccine or a placebo. The CDR3 runs from the conserved cysteine through the conserved F or W. The order of the fields is J gene, V gene, D gene, clone size, CDR3 length, CDR3 DNA, CDR3 protein. The D gene is left open where the match is weak. Clone size is shown for a subset of rows, as once, few, many or a class of expanded clone.

j_call: TRBJ1-4; v_call: TRBV7-9; d_call: -; clone_size: -; cdr3_length: 13; cdr3_nt: TGTGCCAGCAGCTTAAACAGGAATGAAAAACTGTTTTTT; cdr3_aa: CASSLNRNEKLFF
j_call: TRBJ2-1; v_call: TRBV6-2/TRBV6-3; d_call: TRBD1; clone_size: -; cdr3_length: 15; cdr3_nt: TGTGCCAGCAGTGGTCGGACAGGATCCTACAATGAGCAGTTCTTC; cdr3_aa: CASSGRTGSYNEQFF
j_call: TRBJ1-3; v_call: TRBV5-1; d_call: -; clone_size: once; cdr3_length: 17; cdr3_nt: TGCGCCAGCAGCTTGGGTAGTGGCAGACTTTCTGGAAACACCATATATTTT; cdr3_aa: CASSLGSGRLSGNTIYF
j_call: TRBJ1-1; v_call: TRBV20-1; d_call: -; clone_size: -; cdr3_length: 15; cdr3_nt: TGCAGTGCTACTGACCGGGGACACCCTTTGACTGAAGCTTTCTTT; cdr3_aa: CSATDRGHPLTEAFF
j_call: TRBJ2-7; v_call: TRBV2; d_call: -; clone_size: -; cdr3_length: 14; cdr3_nt: TGTGCCAGCAGTGAAAGGGGCGCCTCCTACGAGCAGTACTTC; cdr3_aa: CASSERGASYEQYF
j_call: TRBJ2-5; v_call: TRBV5-4; d_call: -; clone_size: -; cdr3_length: 16; cdr3_nt: TGTGCCAGCAGCGGGGACCCGGGACTCCAGGGCCGGACCCAGTACTTC; cdr3_aa: CASSGDPGLQGRTQYF
j_call: TRBJ1-4; v_call: TRBV7-9; d_call: -; clone_size: -; cdr3_length: 14; cdr3_nt: TGTGCCAGCAGCCATATAGCAACTAATGAAAAACTGTTTTTT; cdr3_aa: CASSHIATNEKLFF
j_call: TRBJ2-1; v_call: TRBV11-2; d_call: TRBD2; clone_size: -; cdr3_length: 15; cdr3_nt: TGTGCCAGCAGGCGGCTAGCGGGGGGGCCCCATGAGCAGTTCTTC; cdr3_aa: CASRRLAGGPHEQFF
j_call: TRBJ2-1; v_call: TRBV29-1; d_call: TRBD2; clone_size: -; cdr3_length: 14; cdr3_nt: TGCAGCGGGGGGTTGGTAGCGGGATGGGATGAGCAGTTCTTC; cdr3_aa: CSGGLVAGWDEQFF
j_call: TRBJ2-7; v_call: TRBV6-2/TRBV6-3; d_call: -; clone_size: -; cdr3_length: 16; cdr3_nt: TGTGCCAGCAGTCAACAGGGGAGGGCCCTCTCCTACGAGCAGTACTTC; cdr3_aa: CASSQQGRALSYEQYF
j_call: TRBJ2-2; v_call: TRBV5-1; d_call: -; clone_size: -; cdr3_length: 13; cdr3_nt: TGCGCCAGCAGCTTGCGGGGATCCGGGGAGCTGTTTTTT; cdr3_aa: CASSLRGSGELFF
j_call: TRBJ2-2; v_call: TRBV30; d_call: TRBD1; clone_size: -; cdr3_length: 15; cdr3_nt: TGTGCCTGGGGACAGGGTGACGCGAACACCGGGGAGCTGTTTTTT; cdr3_aa: CAWGQGDANTGELFF
j_call: TRBJ1-3; v_call: TRBV5-4; d_call: -; clone_size: -; cdr3_length: 15; cdr3_nt: TGTGCCAGCGGTTTAGACAGCTTCTCTGGAAACACCATATATTTT; cdr3_aa: CASGLDSFSGNTIYF
j_call: TRBJ1-2; v_call: TRBV3-1/TRBV3-2; d_call: -; clone_size: -; cdr3_length: 15; cdr3_nt: TGTGCCAGCAGCCCAATAGAGTCGGCCAACTATGGCTACACCTTC; cdr3_aa: CASSPIESANYGYTF
j_call: TRBJ1-1; v_call: TRBV11-1; d_call: -; clone_size: -; cdr3_length: 14; cdr3_nt: TGTGCCAGCACCGACTACTTTACGAACACTGAAGCTTTCTTT; cdr3_aa: CASTDYFTNTEAFF
j_call: TRBJ1-2; v_call: TRBV6-4; d_call: -; clone_size: -; cdr3_length: 15; cdr3_nt: TGTGCCAGCAGTGACGACCCAACAGGGTTCCGTGGCTACACCTTC; cdr3_aa: CASSDDPTGFRGYTF
j_call: TRBJ2-2; v_call: TRBV7-2; d_call: -; clone_size: few; cdr3_length: 17; cdr3_nt: TGTGCCAGCAGCTCCCGTCGGGACCGCGCGAACACCGGGGAGCTGTTTTTT; cdr3_aa: CASSSRRDRANTGELFF
j_call: TRBJ1-5; v_call: TRBV7-9; d_call: -; clone_size: -; cdr3_length: 15; cdr3_nt: TGTGCCAGCAGCTTAAGCCGTCATGGCAATCAGCCCCAGCATTTT; cdr3_aa: CASSLSRHGNQPQHF
j_call: TRBJ2-7; v_call: TRBV4-1; d_call: TRBD2; clone_size: -; cdr3_length: 17; cdr3_nt: TGCGCCAGCAGCCGGGCGAGAACGAGCGGGGGGACCTACGAGCAGTACTTC; cdr3_aa: CASSRARTSGGTYEQYF
j_call: TRBJ2-7; v_call: TRBV6-2/TRBV6-3; d_call: -; clone_size: -; cdr3_length: 11; cdr3_nt: TGTGCCAGCAGTTCGTTCTACGAGCAGTACTTC; cdr3_aa: CASSSFYEQYF
j_call: TRBJ1-2; v_call: TRBV6-5; d_call: TRBD1; clone_size: -; cdr3_length: 12; cdr3_nt: TGTGCCGCTAGGGGACAGAACTATGGCTACACCTTC; cdr3_aa: CAARGQNYGYTF
j_call: TRBJ2-7; v_call: TRBV7-9; d_call: -; clone_size: -; cdr3_length: 13; cdr3_nt: TGTGCCAGCAGCTTAGATATAGGTCACGGGCAGTACTTC; cdr3_aa: CASSLDIGHGQYF
j_call: TRBJ1-1; v_call: TRBV7-9; d_call: TRBD1; clone_size: -; cdr3_length: 15; cdr3_nt: TGTGCCAGCGGCCGGGGACAGGGGGCCGACACTGAAGCTTTCTTT; cdr3_aa: CASGRGQGADTEAFF
j_call: TRBJ1-3; v_call: TRBV11-2; d_call: -; clone_size: -; cdr3_length: 14; cdr3_nt: TGTGCCAGCAGCTTATACGGGGCTGGAAACACCATATATTTT; cdr3_aa: CASSLYGAGNTIYF
j_call: TRBJ2-1; v_call: TRBV7-2; d_call: -; clone_size: -; cdr3_length: 13; cdr3_nt: TGTGCCAGCAGCTTAAGTGGGTCGGTGGGGCAGTTCTTC; cdr3_aa: CASSLSGSVGQFF
j_call: TRBJ1-1; v_call: TRBV19; d_call: -; clone_size: -; cdr3_length: 14; cdr3_nt: TGTGCCAGTAGTCCGGATGATCGAGGCACTGAAGCTTTCTTT; cdr3_aa: CASSPDDRGTEAFF
j_call: TRBJ1-1; v_call: TRBV6-6; d_call: -; clone_size: -; cdr3_length: 16; cdr3_nt: TGTGCCAGCAGCGGACCTTACAGGGTCTTGAACACTGAAGCTTTCTTT; cdr3_aa: CASSGPYRVLNTEAFF
j_call: TRBJ2-5; v_call: TRBV2; d_call: -; clone_size: -; cdr3_length: 16; cdr3_nt: TGTGCCACCCAACTTATATCCGCCGTGGGGGGTCAGACCCAGTACTTC; cdr3_aa: CATQLISAVGGQTQYF
j_call: TRBJ2-4; v_call: TRBV12-3/TRBV12-4; d_call: -; clone_size: few; cdr3_length: 13; cdr3_nt: TGTGCCAGCAGTTTAGAGGATTTGGCAGGGCGGTACTTC; cdr3_aa: CASSLEDLAGRYF
j_call: TRBJ2-5; v_call: TRBV4-3; d_call: -; clone_size: -; cdr3_length: 13; cdr3_nt: TGCGCCAGCAGCCAAGATATAGGAGAGACCCAGTACTTC; cdr3_aa: CASSQDIGETQYF
j_call: TRBJ1-5; v_call: TRBV6-2/TRBV6-3; d_call: -; clone_size: -; cdr3_length: 12; cdr3_nt: TGTGCCAGCAGTTTCCAGGATCAGCCCCAGCATTTT; cdr3_aa: CASSFQDQPQHF
j_call: TRBJ1-5; v_call: TRBV5-6; d_call: -; clone_size: few; cdr3_length: 16; cdr3_nt: TGTGCCAGCAGCTTACAGGGCCCCTATAGCAATCAGCCCCAGCATTTT; cdr3_aa: CASSLQGPYSNQPQHF
j_call: TRBJ1-1; v_call: TRBV6-2/TRBV6-3; d_call: TRBD1; clone_size: -; cdr3_length: 13; cdr3_nt: TGTGCCAGCAGTAGACAGGGGGCTACTGAAGCTTTCTTT; cdr3_aa: CASSRQGATEAFF
j_call: TRBJ2-3; v_call: TRBV7-2; d_call: -; clone_size: -; cdr3_length: 16; cdr3_nt: TGTGCCAGCAGCTTCCAGGGGGGTACTAGCACAGATACGCAGTATTTT; cdr3_aa: CASSFQGGTSTDTQYF
j_call: TRBJ1-2; v_call: TRBV5-1; d_call: TRBD1; clone_size: -; cdr3_length: 15; cdr3_nt: TGCGCCAGCAGGTTGGGACAGGGTGGCGACTATGGCTACACCTTC; cdr3_aa: CASRLGQGGDYGYTF
j_call: TRBJ2-3; v_call: TRBV12-5; d_call: TRBD1; clone_size: -; cdr3_length: 14; cdr3_nt: TGTGCTAGCGCGGACAGGGGGCTCCCAGATACGCAGTATTTT; cdr3_aa: CASADRGLPDTQYF
j_call: TRBJ2-5; v_call: TRBV2; d_call: TRBD1; clone_size: -; cdr3_length: 15; cdr3_nt: TGTGCCAGCGATCGACAGGGAAAGTTTGGGGAGACCCAGTACTTC; cdr3_aa: CASDRQGKFGETQYF
j_call: TRBJ1-4; v_call: TRBV9; d_call: -; clone_size: once; cdr3_length: 15; cdr3_nt: TGTGCCAGCAGCTTGACATGGGGGGCTAATGAAAAACTGTTTTTT; cdr3_aa: CASSLTWGANEKLFF
j_call: TRBJ1-1; v_call: TRBV7-9; d_call: -; clone_size: -; cdr3_length: 16; cdr3_nt: TGTGCCAGCAGCTTGGACATTACAGGGATTAACACTGAAGCTTTCTTT; cdr3_aa: CASSLDITGINTEAFF
j_call: TRBJ2-3; v_call: TRBV4-3; d_call: -; clone_size: -; cdr3_length: 18; cdr3_nt: TGCGCCAGCAGCCAGAACCACAGGACCTCCTCGGTCACAGATACGCAGTATTTT; cdr3_aa: CASSQNHRTSSVTDTQYF
j_call: TRBJ1-2; v_call: TRBV7-9; d_call: -; clone_size: -; cdr3_length: 14; cdr3_nt: TGTGCCAGCAGCCCCACCTCTACAGCGATCGGCTACACCTTC; cdr3_aa: CASSPTSTAIGYTF
j_call: TRBJ1-2; v_call: TRBV5-6; d_call: -; clone_size: -; cdr3_length: 12; cdr3_nt: TGTGCCAGCAGCTCCTGGGGAAATGTCCCCTTCTTC; cdr3_aa: CASSSWGNVPFF
j_call: TRBJ2-3; v_call: TRBV12-5; d_call: -; clone_size: -; cdr3_length: 12; cdr3_nt: TGTGCTAGTGGTTTGGCGGGGACCGCGCAGTATTTT; cdr3_aa: CASGLAGTAQYF
j_call: TRBJ1-4; v_call: TRBV25-1; d_call: -; clone_size: -; cdr3_length: 14; cdr3_nt: TGTGCCAGCAGTGAACGGCGGGGGGTTGAAGAACTGTTTTTT; cdr3_aa: CASSERRGVEELFF
j_call: TRBJ2-7; v_call: TRBV19; d_call: -; clone_size: -; cdr3_length: 15; cdr3_nt: TGTGCCAGTAGGGTGTCAGTTGTAGGCACGTACGAGCAGTACTTC; cdr3_aa: CASRVSVVGTYEQYF
j_call: TRBJ1-3; v_call: TRBV5-1; d_call: -; clone_size: -; cdr3_length: 16; cdr3_nt: TGCGCCAGCAGAAGTTTGGACCGCAGCTCTGGAAACACCATATATTTT; cdr3_aa: CASRSLDRSSGNTIYF
j_call: TRBJ1-4; v_call: TRBV2; d_call: -; clone_size: -; cdr3_length: 14; cdr3_nt: TGTGCCTCCTCCGCAGGACAGCCTAATGAAAAACTGTTTTTT; cdr3_aa: CASSAGQPNEKLFF
j_call: TRBJ1-2; v_call: TRBV7-9; d_call: -; clone_size: -; cdr3_length: 15; cdr3_nt: TGTGCCAGCAGCCAGCATGGAGGGGGGCTCTATGGCTACACCTTC; cdr3_aa: CASSQHGGGLYGYTF
j_call: TRBJ2-3; v_call: TRBV6-5; d_call: TRBD1; clone_size: -; cdr3_length: 15; cdr3_nt: TGTGCCAGCAGCCTCCTACAGGGGTGGGCGGATACGCAGTATTTT; cdr3_aa: CASSLLQGWADTQYF
j_call: TRBJ1-2; v_call: TRBV5-5; d_call: -; clone_size: -; cdr3_length: 12; cdr3_nt: TGTGCCAGCAGCCTCCGCGACTATGGCTACACCTTC; cdr3_aa: CASSLRDYGYTF
j_call: TRBJ1-3; v_call: TRBV11-2; d_call: TRBD1; clone_size: -; cdr3_length: 17; cdr3_nt: TGTGCCAGCAGCCCCTCACAGGGACAGATCTCTGGAAACACCATATATTTT; cdr3_aa: CASSPSQGQISGNTIYF
j_call: TRBJ2-1; v_call: TRBV5-8; d_call: TRBD1; clone_size: -; cdr3_length: 17; cdr3_nt: TGTGCCAGCACCATCCTAGGGACAGGAAGCTCCTACAATGAGCAGTTCTTC; cdr3_aa: CASTILGTGSSYNEQFF
j_call: TRBJ1-3; v_call: TRBV3-1/TRBV3-2; d_call: -; clone_size: -; cdr3_length: 17; cdr3_nt: TGTGCCAGCAGCTTACGGACGGGGAAAAGCTCTGGAAACACCATATATTTT; cdr3_aa: CASSLRTGKSSGNTIYF
j_call: TRBJ1-5; v_call: TRBV3-1/TRBV3-2; d_call: -; clone_size: -; cdr3_length: 15; cdr3_nt: TGTGCCAGCAGCCAAGGTGGGGTCGGAAGGCAGCCCCAGCATTTT; cdr3_aa: CASSQGGVGRQPQHF
j_call: TRBJ2-1; v_call: TRBV29-1; d_call: TRBD1; clone_size: -; cdr3_length: 13; cdr3_nt: TGCAGCGTTGAAAGAATGGGACAGACTGAGCAGTTCTTC; cdr3_aa: CSVERMGQTEQFF
j_call: TRBJ2-7; v_call: TRBV7-2; d_call: -; clone_size: -; cdr3_length: 14; cdr3_nt: TGTGCCAGCAGCCTCCTATTAAGCCTGGGCGAGCAGTACTTC; cdr3_aa: CASSLLLSLGEQYF
j_call: TRBJ2-7; v_call: TRBV19; d_call: -; clone_size: -; cdr3_length: 15; cdr3_nt: TGTGCCAGTAGTATAGACTCGGCGGGACAGTACGAGCAGTACTTC; cdr3_aa: CASSIDSAGQYEQYF
j_call: TRBJ2-5; v_call: TRBV12-3/TRBV12-4; d_call: -; clone_size: -; cdr3_length: 12; cdr3_nt: TGTGCCAGCAGCAGGGTCGGAGAGACCCAGTACTTC; cdr3_aa: CASSRVGETQYF
j_call: TRBJ2-5; v_call: TRBV6-2/TRBV6-3; d_call: TRBD2; clone_size: -; cdr3_length: 15; cdr3_nt: TGTGCCAGCAGTTACTTTGGGACTAGTAGGAAGACCCAGTACTTC; cdr3_aa: CASSYFGTSRKTQYF